The entry that follows covers one T cell receptor beta chain sequence. This specimen belongs to a study of blood T cell repertoires in COVID-19. Overall study: From T cells, B-cell-depleted T cells, or PBMCs came the material, which was cDNA or gDNA.

CDR3 length equals 15 residues. J gave up 6 bases and V 3 bases, and 5 bases lay outside the gene matches. CDR1 and CDR2 (germline): SGHVS, FNYEAQ. Per the authors' pipeline: Reference gene primer amplification gave nucleated cell count estimates. Clones were read by immunoSEQ multiplex PCR, and TCRdb kept only the in-frame ones, dropping some. V, J and clone size are those of that table, while D and trimming were read from the DNA. The data contain tens of thousands of clones, 80% to 90% of them singletons. This chain uses TRBV7-6 with TRBJ2-1; 10 positions match TRBD1. What was sequenced was peripheral blood. The TCR comes from a man between 60 and 75 years old with acute or convalescent COVID-19. CDR3 protein: CASSFSGTGVNEQFF. The CDR3 nucleotides read TGTGCCAGCAGCTTTTCCGGGACAGGGGTCAATGAGCAGTTCTTC.